This T cell receptor (beta chain) was sequenced during a study of T-cell memory formation after mild COVID-19. Via MiXCR, TCRdb re-called the 5' RACE reads, giving one row per CDR3 protein. The table shows tens of thousands of distinct CDR3 sequences, with about 12% occurring only once. The junction had 6 bases not matched to a gene; V was cut back by 0 bases and J by 2 bases. Germline loops: CDR1 MNHEY, CDR2 SVGEGT. This CDR3 is built from 16 residues. What was sequenced was PBMCs or a T cell subset sorted from them (not recorded which). The chain combines TRBV6-2 or TRBV6-3 with TRBJ2-7; TRBD2 matches 8 bases. This clonotype originated in an adult woman who had mild COVID-19 (a few samples of this study predate the infection). Cell type and time point are not known. Here the CDR3 DNA reads TGTGCCAGCAGTTACTCGAAACAGCGGGGGCCCTACGAGCAGTACTTC. Translation gives CASSYSKQRGPYEQYF.